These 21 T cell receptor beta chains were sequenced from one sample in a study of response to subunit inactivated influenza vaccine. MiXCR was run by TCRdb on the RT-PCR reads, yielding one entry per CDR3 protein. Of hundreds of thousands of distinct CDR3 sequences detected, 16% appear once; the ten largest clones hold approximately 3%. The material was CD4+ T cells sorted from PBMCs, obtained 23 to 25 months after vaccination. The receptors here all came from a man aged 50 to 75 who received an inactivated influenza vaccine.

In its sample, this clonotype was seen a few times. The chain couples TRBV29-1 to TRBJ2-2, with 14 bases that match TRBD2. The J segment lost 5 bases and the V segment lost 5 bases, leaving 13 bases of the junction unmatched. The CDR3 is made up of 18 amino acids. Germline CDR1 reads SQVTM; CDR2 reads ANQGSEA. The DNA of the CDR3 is TGCAGCGTTTACACTCCGGGACTAGCGGGAGTGGGTACCGGGGAGCTGTTTTTT. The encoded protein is CSVYTPGLAGVGTGELFF.

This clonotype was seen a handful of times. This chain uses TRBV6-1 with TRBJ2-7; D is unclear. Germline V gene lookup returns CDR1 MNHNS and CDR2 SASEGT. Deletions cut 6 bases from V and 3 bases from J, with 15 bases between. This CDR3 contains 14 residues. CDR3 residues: CASRKEVGLYEQYF. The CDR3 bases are TGTGCCAGCAGGAAAGAGGTTGGCCTCTACGAGCAGTACTTC.

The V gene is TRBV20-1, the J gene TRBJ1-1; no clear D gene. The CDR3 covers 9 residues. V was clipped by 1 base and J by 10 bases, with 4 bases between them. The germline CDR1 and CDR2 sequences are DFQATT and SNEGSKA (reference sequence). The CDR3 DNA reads TGCAGTGCTAGAGGTCGAGCTTTCTTT. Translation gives CSARGRAFF.

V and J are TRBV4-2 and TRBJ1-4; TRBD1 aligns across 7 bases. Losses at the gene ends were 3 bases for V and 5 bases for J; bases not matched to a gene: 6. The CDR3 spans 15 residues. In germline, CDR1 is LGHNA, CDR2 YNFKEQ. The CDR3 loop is CASSQAGTVNEKLFF. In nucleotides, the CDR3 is TGTGCCAGCAGCCAGGCCGGGACAGTGAATGAAAAACTGTTTTTT.

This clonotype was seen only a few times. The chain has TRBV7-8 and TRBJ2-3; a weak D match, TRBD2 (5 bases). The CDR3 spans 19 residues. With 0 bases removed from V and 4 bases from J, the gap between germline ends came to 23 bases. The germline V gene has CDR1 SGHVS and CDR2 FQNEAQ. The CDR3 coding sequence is TGTGCCAGCAGCTTAGCCCGGATGTACCGGGATTCTCTCTCAGATACGCAGTATTTT. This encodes CASSLARMYRDSLSDTQYF.

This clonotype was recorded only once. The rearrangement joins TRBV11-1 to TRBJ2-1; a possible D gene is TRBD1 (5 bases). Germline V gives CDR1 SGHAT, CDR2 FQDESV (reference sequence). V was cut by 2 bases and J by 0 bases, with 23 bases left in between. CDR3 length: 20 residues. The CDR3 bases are TGTGCCAGCAGCTTACGATTCAGGGCACGTTCCCCGAGCTCCTACAATGAGCAGTTCTTC. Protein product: CASSLRFRARSPSSYNEQFF. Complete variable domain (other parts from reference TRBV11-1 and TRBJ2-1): EAEVAQSPRYKITEKSQAVAFWCDPISGHATLYWYRQILGQGPELLVQFQDESVVDDSQLPKDRFSAERLKGVDSTLKIQPAELGDSAMYLCASSLRFRARSPSSYNEQFFGPGTRLTVL.

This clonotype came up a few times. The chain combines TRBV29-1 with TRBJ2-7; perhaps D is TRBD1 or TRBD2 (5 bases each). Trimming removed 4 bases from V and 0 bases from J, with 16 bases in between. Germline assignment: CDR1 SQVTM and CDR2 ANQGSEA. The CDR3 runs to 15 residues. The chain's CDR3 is CSVAPGQRNSYEQYF. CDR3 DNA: TGCAGCGTTGCCCCGGGGCAGCGAAACTCCTACGAGCAGTACTTC.

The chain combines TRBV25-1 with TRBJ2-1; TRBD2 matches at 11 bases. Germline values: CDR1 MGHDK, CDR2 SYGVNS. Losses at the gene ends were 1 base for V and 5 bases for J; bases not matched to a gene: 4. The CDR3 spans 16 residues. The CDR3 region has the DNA TGTGCCAGCAGTGAATTAGGGACTAGCGGTAACAATGAGCAGTTCTTC. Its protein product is CASSELGTSGNNEQFF.

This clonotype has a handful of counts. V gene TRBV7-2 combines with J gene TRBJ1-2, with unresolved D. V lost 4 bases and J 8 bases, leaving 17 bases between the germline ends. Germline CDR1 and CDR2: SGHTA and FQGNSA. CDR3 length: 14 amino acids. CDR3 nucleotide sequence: TGTGCCAGCAGCTCCGGACGATATCAGGAGGGCTACACCTTC. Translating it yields CASSSGRYQEGYTF.

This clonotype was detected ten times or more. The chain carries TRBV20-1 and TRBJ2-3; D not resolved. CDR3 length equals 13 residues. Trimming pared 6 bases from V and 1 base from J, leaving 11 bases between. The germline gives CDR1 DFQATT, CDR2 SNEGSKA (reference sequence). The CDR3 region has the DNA TGCAGTGCAGTCGGCGGAGGCACAGATACGCAGTATTTT. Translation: CSAVGGGTDTQYF.

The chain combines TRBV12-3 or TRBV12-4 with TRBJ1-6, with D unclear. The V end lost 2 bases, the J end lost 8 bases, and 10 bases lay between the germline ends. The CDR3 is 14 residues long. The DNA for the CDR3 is TGTGCCAGCAGTTTATACGGAACGGATTCACCCCTCCACTTT. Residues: CASSLYGTDSPLHF.

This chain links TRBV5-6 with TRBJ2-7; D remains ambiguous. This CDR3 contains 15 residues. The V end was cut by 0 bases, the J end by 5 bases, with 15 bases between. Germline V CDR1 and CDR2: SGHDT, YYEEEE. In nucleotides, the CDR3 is TGTGCCAGCAGCTTGGCCGTACGGGCGTTCCACGAGCAGTACTTC. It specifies CASSLAVRAFHEQYF.

The CDR3 spells CSASLQRGGTDTQYF. The CDR3 bases are TGCAGTGCTAGTTTGCAGCGGGGGGGCACAGATACGCAGTATTTT. The chain combines TRBV20-1 with TRBJ2-3; 9 nucleotides line up with TRBD2. The germline V gene has CDR1 DFQATT and CDR2 SNEGSKA (reference sequence). J lost 1 base, V lost 3 bases, and 5 bases had no gene match. This CDR3 has 15 residues.

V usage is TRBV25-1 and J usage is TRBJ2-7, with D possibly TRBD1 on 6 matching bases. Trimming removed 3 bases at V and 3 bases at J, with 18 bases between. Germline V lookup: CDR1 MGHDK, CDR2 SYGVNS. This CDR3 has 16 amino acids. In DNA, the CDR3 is TGTGCCAGCAGTGACTACGCCGGACAGACGAACTACGAGCAGTACTTC. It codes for CASSDYAGQTNYEQYF.

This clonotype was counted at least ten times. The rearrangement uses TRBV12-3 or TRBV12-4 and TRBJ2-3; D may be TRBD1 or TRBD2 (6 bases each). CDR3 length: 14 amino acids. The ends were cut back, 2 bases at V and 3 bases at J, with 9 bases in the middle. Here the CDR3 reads CASSLTGATDTQYF. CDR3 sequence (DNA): TGTGCCAGCAGTTTAACGGGGGCGACAGATACGCAGTATTTT.

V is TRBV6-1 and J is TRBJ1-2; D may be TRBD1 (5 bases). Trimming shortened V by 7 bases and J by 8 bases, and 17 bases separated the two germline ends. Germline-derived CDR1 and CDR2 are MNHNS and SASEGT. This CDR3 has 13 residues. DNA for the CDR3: TGTGCCAGCACATCGAGGGGTCGGGGCGGCTACACCTTC. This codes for CASTSRGRGGYTF.

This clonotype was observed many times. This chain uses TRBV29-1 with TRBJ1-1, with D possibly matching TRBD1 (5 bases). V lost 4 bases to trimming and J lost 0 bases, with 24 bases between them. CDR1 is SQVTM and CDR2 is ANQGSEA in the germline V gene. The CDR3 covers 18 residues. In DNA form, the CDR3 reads TGCAGCGTTGGACTCGACAGCGTGAATCATAGGTTGAACACTGAAGCTTTCTTT. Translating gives CSVGLDSVNHRLNTEAFF.

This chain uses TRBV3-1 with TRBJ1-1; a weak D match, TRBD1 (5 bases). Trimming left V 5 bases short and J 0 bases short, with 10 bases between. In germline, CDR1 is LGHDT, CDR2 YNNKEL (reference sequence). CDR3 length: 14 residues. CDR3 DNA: TGTGCCAGCAGCGCGACAGCGTTGAACACTGAAGCTTTCTTT. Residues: CASSATALNTEAFF.

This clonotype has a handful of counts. The CDR3 sequence: CASSPRDRGRGKTQYF. The DNA of the CDR3 is TGTGCCAGCTCACCCCGGGACAGGGGGCGAGGGAAGACCCAGTACTTC. J is TRBJ2-5 and V is TRBV18, with 12 bases that match TRBD1. The trim removed 3 bases at V and 6 bases at J, leaving 8 bases unmatched. Germline CDR1 and CDR2: KGHSH and LQKENI. The CDR3 sequence is 16 residues long.

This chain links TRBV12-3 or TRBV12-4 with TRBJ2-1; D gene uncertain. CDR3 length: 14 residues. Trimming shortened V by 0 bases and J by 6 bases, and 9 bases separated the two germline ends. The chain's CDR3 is CASSLASAANEQFF. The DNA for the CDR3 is TGTGCCAGCAGTTTAGCCTCCGCTGCCAATGAGCAGTTCTTC.

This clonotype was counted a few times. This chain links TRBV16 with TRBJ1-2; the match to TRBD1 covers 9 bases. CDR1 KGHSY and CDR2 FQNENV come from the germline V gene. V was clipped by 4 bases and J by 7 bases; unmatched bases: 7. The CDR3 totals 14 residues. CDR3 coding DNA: TGTGCCAGCAGCCCCCGGGACAGGGTTGCTGGCTACACCTTC. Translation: CASSPRDRVAGYTF. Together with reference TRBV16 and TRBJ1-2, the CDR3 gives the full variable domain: GEEVAQTPKHLVRGEGQKAKLYCAPIKGHSYVFWYQQVLKNEFKFLISFQNENVFDETGMPKERFSAKCLPNSPCSLEIQATKLEDSAVYFCASSPRDRVAGYTFGSGTRLTVV.